These 14 T cell receptor beta chains originate from one sample sequenced in a study of beta chain features in type 1 diabetes. These receptors are not linked to any known antigen. Findings and limits, study-wide: All four CD4+ subsets of Type 1 diabetes patients contained TCRB CDR3s that were moderately but significantly shorter.

Isolated RNA was reverse transcribed in full, so expressed TCRB transcripts were sequenced. Generated by immunoSEQ multiplex PCR, the TCRdb table keeps only in-frame clones and is missing some. The repertoire holds 500,000 to 650,000 clones, 9.5% to 15% seen once, with more than 0.1% in the top ten. The material sequenced was naive CD4+ T cells from blood. The receptor source for this set is a man aged 25-40 years with type 1 diabetes.

In this sample, this clone turned up a few times. Other DNA sequences in the sample encode the same CDR3. The V and J genes are TRBV7-9 and TRBJ2-1; possibly TRBD2 for D (6 bases). CDR1 is SEHNR, CDR2 FQNEAQ, per germline (reference sequence). The CDR3 spans 16 residues. V gave up 5 bases and J gave up 1 base, with 15 bases separating them. The CDR3 nucleotides are TGTGCCAGCAGCCCAGGGACTTCCCGGTCCTACAATGAGCAGTTCTTC. Amino acids: CASSPGTSRSYNEQFF.

As concerns this clone: At the DNA level, this CDR3 is encoded by other sequences in the same sample as well. The J gene is TRBJ2-5, the V gene TRBV4-3; D is uncertain. Germline CDR1 and CDR2: LGHNA and YSLEER. The CDR3 is 12 amino acids. The ends were cut back, 0 bases at V and 5 bases at J, with 4 bases in the middle. The DNA for the CDR3 is TGCGCCAGCAGCCAAGATCAGGAGACCCAGTACTTC. Its protein product is CASSQDQETQYF.

This chain links TRBV6-5 with TRBJ2-5; no clear D. Germline CDR1 MNHEY, CDR2 SVGAGI. Trimming removed 6 bases from V and 2 bases from J, with 10 bases in between. CDR3 length: 13 residues. The chain's CDR3 is CASSRDGQETQYF. CDR3 nucleotide sequence: TGTGCCAGCAGCCGCGACGGACAAGAGACCCAGTACTTC.

This clone was seen a few times. Other DNA sequences of this sample code for an identical CDR3. This chain links TRBV7-9 with TRBJ1-1; D is undetermined. CDR3 length: 13 amino acids. Trimming cost V 2 bases and J 5 bases, with 9 bases left between them. Germline CDR1 is SEHNR and CDR2 is FQNEAQ (reference sequence). CDR3 sequence: CASSLLGDTEAFF. The CDR3 DNA sequence: TGTGCCAGCAGCTTACTGGGAGATACTGAAGCTTTCTTT.

The chain employs TRBV10-2 and TRBJ1-2; D is ambiguous. V was shortened by 5 bases and J by 0 bases, with 13 bases between the two germline ends. CDR1 WSHSY and CDR2 SAAADI come from the germline V gene. The CDR3 runs to 15 residues. The CDR3: CASSLSYGANYGYTF. CDR3 DNA sequence: TGCGCCAGCAGTTTAAGCTACGGCGCTAACTATGGCTACACCTTC.

The chain uses TRBV2 and TRBJ2-3; perhaps TRBD2 as D (6 bases). The V end was cut by 5 bases, the J end by 6 bases, with 9 bases between. The CDR3 spans 12 residues. Germline-derived CDR1 and CDR2 are SNHLY and FYNNEI. The CDR3 protein is CASSLAGDTQYF. The CDR3 DNA sequence: TGTGCCAGCAGTCTCGCGGGGGATACGCAGTATTTT.

In its sample, this clone was seen a few times. The V and J genes are TRBV7-9 and TRBJ2-7; D is ambiguous. The CDR3 covers 11 residues. The germline V gene encodes CDR1 SEHNR and CDR2 FQNEAQ (reference sequence). V dropped 4 bases and J dropped 4 bases, with 5 bases sitting between them. CDR3 nucleotides: TGTGCCAGCAGCTCGGAGTACGAGCAGTACTTC. Residues: CASSSEYEQYF.

V usage is TRBV19 and J usage is TRBJ1-1; the match to TRBD1 covers 8 bases. CDR1 is LNHDA, CDR2 SQIVND, per germline (reference sequence). The CDR3 consists of 15 residues. V trimming: 10 bases; J trimming: 0 bases; junction bases outside the gene matches: 10. The CDR3 DNA reads TGTGCCACCGGGACAGGAACGCCGATGAACACTGAAGCTTTCTTT. Its protein product is CATGTGTPMNTEAFF.

The rearrangement uses TRBV5-4 and TRBJ1-6, with unresolved D. The CDR3 contains 14 residues. The germline V and J ends were trimmed by 0 bases and 5 bases, with 6 bases remaining between them. Germline-derived CDR1 and CDR2 are SGHNT and YYREEE (reference sequence). CDR3 region: CASSLDTHNSPLHF. CDR3 nucleotide sequence: TGTGCCAGCAGCTTGGATACGCATAATTCACCCCTCCACTTT.

This clone was found a few times. The rearrangement links TRBV7-2 to TRBJ1-1; D ambiguous. The ends were cut back, 3 bases at V and 0 bases at J, with 11 bases in the middle. The CDR3 consists of 15 residues. Germline values: CDR1 SGHTA, CDR2 FQGNSA. CDR3 DNA: TGTGCCAGCAGCTTTGGGCGGAAAATGAACACTGAAGCTTTCTTT. Translating gives CASSFGRKMNTEAFF.

The V gene is TRBV9, the J gene TRBJ1-5; D not resolved. Per germline, CDR1 SGDLS and CDR2 YYNGEE. The V and J ends lost 2 bases and 5 bases respectively, with 14 bases between them. This CDR3 comprises 15 residues. The CDR3 DNA reads as TGTGCCAGCAGCGTGGGTGGGATACCCGATCAGCCCCAGCATTTT. Protein product: CASSVGGIPDQPQHF.

V gene TRBV7-8 combines with J gene TRBJ2-1; no clear D gene. This CDR3 contains 15 residues. The V end was cut by 5 bases, the J end by 4 bases, with 15 bases between. The germline gives CDR1 SGHVS, CDR2 FQNEAQ. The CDR3 bases are TGTGCCAGCAGCCCCTGGGTTGGGCGGTACAATGAGCAGTTCTTC. Translation: CASSPWVGRYNEQFF.

This clone was observed a handful of times. The genes are TRBV30 and TRBJ2-5, with D hard to call. The CDR3 covers 14 residues. Trimming stripped 0 bases from V and 5 bases from J, with 13 bases between. Per the germline V gene, CDR1 is GTSNPN and CDR2 is SVGIG (reference sequence). CDR3 sequence (DNA): TGTGCCTGGAGTGTTGGGCGGCCGTGGGAGACCCAGTACTTC. Its protein product is CAWSVGRPWETQYF.

The chain has TRBV20-1 and TRBJ1-5; perhaps TRBD1 as D (6 bases). CDR1 and CDR2 from the germline V gene are DFQATT and SNEGSKA (reference sequence). CDR3 size: 11 residues. V gave up 4 bases and J gave up 11 bases, with 12 bases separating them. The CDR3 DNA is TGCAGTGCTATCCGGGACATAGCCCAGCATTTT. This sequence encodes CSAIRDIAQHF.